The subject of this entry is one T cell receptor (beta chain). This record comes from a study of OX40 agonist ivuxolimab in advanced cancers. Turning to the study itself: Patients achieving partial responses numbered three: one hepatocellular carcinoma case and two cutaneous melanoma cases.

V was trimmed by 4 bases and J by 6 bases, leaving 9 bases between them. Germline CDR1 and CDR2: PRHDT and FYEKMQ (reference sequence). This CDR3 is built from 12 residues. Patients had blood sampled at baseline and again on cycle 4 day 1 and cycle 7 day 1. The protocol was immunoSEQ multiplex PCR, while the TCRdb copy is restricted to in-frame clones and leaves out a portion. The sample lists 8,000 to 9,500 clones, nearly 90% seen once, with under 5% in the top ten. The receptor was isolated from an adult with an advanced solid tumor such as melanoma, head and neck, liver or kidney cancer. Specimen: CD4+ or CD8+ T cells sorted from blood, collected in a trial of the OX40 agonist ivuxolimab. The J gene is TRBJ1-2, the V gene TRBV13; D remains ambiguous. CDR3 coding DNA: TGTGCCAGCAGCTCAACAGAGGATGGCTACACCTTC. Translation: CASSSTEDGYTF. Using reference TRBV13 and TRBJ1-2 for the parts outside the CDR3, the full variable domain is AAGVIQSPRHLIKEKRETATLKCYPIPRHDTVYWYQQGPGQDPQFLISFYEKMQSDKGSIPDRFSAQQFSDYHSELNMSSLELGDSALYFCASSSTEDGYTFGSGTRLTVV.